This entry lists 27 T cell receptor beta chains sequenced from one sample in a study of cytomegalovirus exposure and HLA in healthy donors (dated by TCRdb to about 2017). To prepare the library, the immunoSEQ multiplex PCR assay was applied. In its TCRdb copy, this immuneACCESS table keeps in-frame sequences only and misses some clones. Where compared with another copy, unresolved V genes explain less than half of these, and the others have no known cause. The sample table lists 250,000 or so clones, just under 90% of them with a count of one. The ten largest clonotypes hold less than 3% of the sample. Sequencing was performed on PBMCs. The receptor source for this set is a man younger than 35 in good health and CMV-seronegative.

The CDR3 region is CASSLRMWDGGSGNTIYF. The CDR3 DNA reads as TGCGCCAGCAGCTTGAGGATGTGGGACGGGGGCTCTGGAAACACCATATATTTT. V and J are TRBV5-1 and TRBJ1-3; possibly TRBD1 for D (5 bases). The germline CDR1 and CDR2 sequences are SGHRS and YFSETQ. V shed 1 base and J shed 0 bases, with 17 bases lying between them. CDR3 length: 18 residues.

A remark on this clone: This sample includes further DNA sequences coding for the same CDR3. The J gene is TRBJ1-6, the V gene TRBV27; no clear D gene. The CDR3 sequence is 13 residues long. Germline lookup yields CDR1 MNHEY and CDR2 SMNVEV (reference sequence). V gave up 8 bases and J gave up 1 base, with 6 bases separating them. This chain's CDR3 is CASRGSYNSPLHF. The CDR3 DNA reads TGTGCCAGCCGGGGTTCCTATAATTCACCCCTCCACTTT.

Of note for this clone: At one boundary the junction diverges from the germline segment, which might be a read error. The chain uses TRBV28 and TRBJ2-7; 8 bases align to TRBD2. The CDR3 consists of 11 residues. Germline loops: CDR1 MDHEN, CDR2 SYDVKM. The CDR3 sequence is CASSTGTRLLF. The CDR3 DNA follows: TGTGCCAGCAGTACCGGGACTAGACTTCTTTTC.

This rearrangement joins TRBV19 to TRBJ1-1; TRBD1 matches at 7 bases. CDR3 length: 13 amino acids. Germline CDR1 reads LNHDA; CDR2 reads SQIVND (reference sequence). V trimming: 1 base; J trimming: 11 bases; junction bases outside the gene matches: 7. CDR3 amino acids: CASSIADRTGAFF. The CDR3 region has the DNA TGTGCCAGTAGTATAGCGGACAGGACGGGCGCTTTCTTT.

This chain connects TRBV27 to TRBJ1-1; unclear D gene. Germline-derived CDR1 and CDR2 are MNHEY and SMNVEV (reference sequence). This CDR3 spans 13 amino acids. The ends were cut back, 6 bases at V and 5 bases at J, with 13 bases in the middle. The DNA for the CDR3 is TGTGCCAGCAGCCCTTTTGGGCGAACTGAAGCTTTCTTT. Its protein is CASSPFGRTEAFF.

This clone has a single count. CDR3: CASSQERANSPLHF. The CDR3 DNA sequence: TGCGCCAGCAGCCAAGAGAGGGCGAATTCACCCCTCCACTTT. This chain uses TRBV4-3 with TRBJ1-6; no clear D. This CDR3 comprises 14 residues. V was trimmed by 0 bases and J by 7 bases, leaving 7 bases between them. From germline, CDR1 is LGHNA and CDR2 YSLEER.

The rearrangement joins TRBV28 to TRBJ2-1, with D tentatively TRBD2 (6 bases). Germline V CDR1 and CDR2: MDHEN, SYDVKM. This CDR3 is 13 amino acids long. Between the trimmed V and J ends, which lost 5 bases and 9 bases, there was a span of 14 bases. The CDR3 sequence is CASSIPVGGEQFF. CDR3 DNA: TGTGCCAGCAGTATCCCTGTCGGGGGTGAGCAGTTCTTC.

The genes are TRBV6-1 and TRBJ2-7, with D possibly being TRBD2 (5 bases). Germline CDR1 is MNHNS and CDR2 is SASEGT. This CDR3 region has 13 residues. Trimming took off 6 bases at V and 0 bases at J, with 9 bases between the two ends. CDR3 sequence: CASSRTSSYEQYF. CDR3 bases: TGTGCCAGCAGCCGGACTTCCTCCTACGAGCAGTACTTC.

CDR3 nucleotides: TGCGCCAGCAGTGAGCTGGGGGAGCTGTTTTTT. Amino acids: CASSELGELFF. The chain employs TRBV10-1 and TRBJ2-2; D is unclear. Per the germline V gene, CDR1 is WNHNN and CDR2 is SYGVQD (reference sequence). V shed 2 bases and J shed 8 bases, with 3 bases lying between them. The CDR3 contains 11 residues.

The CDR3 DNA reads as TGTGCCAGCAGCGTGGCTGGGCAGGGGTCACCCCTCCACTTT. Protein sequence: CASSVAGQGSPLHF. The chain recombines TRBV9 with TRBJ1-6; the D gene is possibly TRBD1 (6 bases). The CDR3 is made up of 14 amino acids. Germline V gene sequence: CDR1 SGDLS, CDR2 YYNGEE. V lost 2 bases to trimming and J lost 10 bases, with 13 bases between them.

The chain links TRBV5-6 to TRBJ2-1; tentative D call: TRBD2 (6 bases). The germline V gene has CDR1 SGHDT and CDR2 YYEEEE. V lost 3 bases, J lost 4 bases, and 20 bases lay in between. The CDR3 sequence is 17 residues long. The DNA for the CDR3 is TGTGCCAGCAGCTCGGTTGGGGTCGGGACTCGATACAATGAGCAGTTCTTC. The encoded protein is CASSSVGVGTRYNEQFF. The whole variable domain, filled in from reference TRBV5-6 and TRBJ2-1, reads DAGVTQSPTHLIKTRGQQVTLRCSPKSGHDTVSWYQQALGQGPQFIFQYYEEEERQRGNFPDRFSGHQFPNYSSELNVNALLLGDSALYLCASSSVGVGTRYNEQFFGPGTRLTVL.

Concerning this clone: One junction end disagrees with the germline gene, perhaps due to a read error. The V call is TRBV11-2, the J call TRBJ2-1; no reliable D call. CDR1 and CDR2 from the germline V gene are SGHAT and FQNNGV. This CDR3 spans 13 amino acids. The CDR3 DNA is TGTGCCAGCAGCCCCGCACCGAGGTTGAACAAGATCTTC. Its translation is CASSPAPRLNKIF.

This clone was seen once. Other DNA sequences in this specimen translate into the identical CDR3. This sequence joins TRBV27 and TRBJ1-1, with D tentatively TRBD1 (6 bases). Germline CDR1 is MNHEY and CDR2 is SMNVEV (reference sequence). Trimming took off 2 bases at V and 1 base at J, with 8 bases between the two ends. The CDR3 loop spans 14 amino acids. CDR3 sequence reads: CASSLGRGNTEAFF. CDR3 sequence (DNA): TGTGCCAGCAGTTTAGGCAGGGGGAACACTGAAGCTTTCTTT.

The V gene is TRBV7-2, the J gene TRBJ2-7; 9 nucleotides line up with TRBD1. The CDR3 spans 15 residues. V lost 5 bases and J lost 2; bases outside the gene matches: 7. CDR1 is SGHTA, CDR2 FQGNSA, per germline. The CDR3 spells CASSPDRGRPYEQYF. The CDR3, as DNA: TGTGCCAGCAGCCCGGACAGGGGCCGACCCTACGAGCAGTACTTC.

As regards this clone: Other nucleotide sequences in the sample specify the same CDR3. The chain employs TRBV4-3 and TRBJ1-5, with D possibly matching TRBD1 (5 bases). This CDR3 has 15 amino acids. Germline values: CDR1 LGHNA, CDR2 YSLEER. The V end was cut by 0 bases, the J end by 5 bases, with 11 bases between. The CDR3 DNA reads as TGCGCCAGCAGCCAAGATTCGGGGGGGGATCAGCCCCAGCATTTT. Translating gives CASSQDSGGDQPQHF.

This chain connects TRBV28 to TRBJ2-2; D unclear. The CDR3 contains 14 residues. V was cut by 5 bases and J by 6 bases, with 13 bases left in between. Per germline, CDR1 MDHEN and CDR2 SYDVKM. CDR3 region: CASSPNSMAGELFF. The CDR3 DNA follows: TGTGCCAGCAGTCCAAACTCTATGGCCGGGGAGCTGTTTTTT.

A note on this clone: The junction differs from germline at one of its ends, possibly a read error. DNA of the CDR3: TGTGCCAGCAGTGTATCTCTCACCGGGGAGCTGTTTTTT. This gives the protein CASSVSLTGELFF. The chain recombines TRBV27 with TRBJ2-2; no clear D gene. The germline V gene has CDR1 MNHEY and CDR2 SMNVEV (reference sequence). The CDR3 length is 13 residues.

This chain connects TRBV4-2 to TRBJ2-7; 7 nucleotides agree with TRBD2. Per the germline V gene, CDR1 is LGHNA and CDR2 is YNFKEQ. The CDR3 is 15 residues long. Trimming took 0 bases from V and 4 from J; bases not matched to a gene: 6. CDR3 DNA: TGTGCCAGCAGCCAAGAGCCGGGGGGAGTGTACGAGCAGTACTTC. Translation gives CASSQEPGGVYEQYF.

This chain joins TRBV19 and TRBJ1-6; D is perhaps TRBD1 (6 bases). The CDR3 length is 15 residues. Germline CDR1 and CDR2: LNHDA and SQIVND (reference sequence). The V end lost 7 bases, the J end lost 7 bases, and 17 bases lay between the germline ends. The CDR3 sequence is CASTQPGTQNSPLHF. CDR3 in DNA: TGTGCCAGTACTCAACCCGGGACACAAAATTCACCCCTCCACTTT.

This chain links TRBV4-1 with TRBJ1-1, with 7 bases aligning to TRBD1. V shed 0 bases, J shed 5 bases, and the junction held 6 bases outside the gene matches. Germline V lookup: CDR1 MGHRA, CDR2 YSYEKL. CDR3 length: 15 residues. The CDR3 sequence: CASSQERSGGTEAFF. CDR3 DNA sequence: TGCGCCAGCAGCCAAGAGAGGTCAGGGGGAACTGAAGCTTTCTTT.

On this clone: In the same sample, other DNA sequences code for this CDR3. This chain's CDR3 is CASSLSGGNTEAFF. The CDR3 coding sequence is TGTGCCAGCAGTTTAAGTGGCGGGAACACTGAAGCTTTCTTT. The rearrangement links TRBV27 to TRBJ1-1; D is unresolved. In germline, CDR1 is MNHEY, CDR2 SMNVEV (reference sequence). The CDR3 loop spans 14 amino acids. V lost 2 bases to trimming and J lost 1 base, with 8 bases between them.

This chain uses TRBV6-6 with TRBJ1-2; 9 nucleotides agree with TRBD1. CDR1 is MNHNY, CDR2 SVGAGI, per germline (reference sequence). The ends lost 2 bases at V and 5 bases at J; junction bases unmatched: 6. This CDR3 has 15 residues. The CDR3 DNA sequence: TGTGCCAGCAGTTACGCGGGGACAGGGATATATGGCTACACCTTC. It translates to CASSYAGTGIYGYTF.

V gene TRBV7-9 combines with J gene TRBJ1-3; D gene unclear. Trimming shortened V by 6 bases and J by 4 bases, and 16 bases separated the two germline ends. The CDR3 spans 15 residues. Per the germline V gene, CDR1 is SEHNR and CDR2 is FQNEAQ (reference sequence). This CDR3 is CASSPPTITGNTIYF. CDR3 DNA sequence: TGTGCCAGCAGTCCCCCTACTATTACCGGAAACACCATATATTTT.

The chain uses TRBV7-2 and TRBJ2-6; D is undetermined. Trimming removed 1 base at V and 2 bases at J, with 6 bases between. In germline, CDR1 is SGHTA, CDR2 FQGNSA. The CDR3 is 15 residues long. CDR3 DNA sequence: TGTGCCAGCAGCTTAGATGGCCCTGGGGCCAACGTCCTGACTTTC. As protein: CASSLDGPGANVLTF.

This sequence joins TRBV7-2 and TRBJ2-1, with a tentative D call TRBD2 (6 bases). Germline CDR1 reads SGHTA; CDR2 reads FQGNSA. The CDR3 is 15 amino acids. V lost 5 bases, J lost 6 bases, and 17 bases lay in between. CDR3 region: CASSLGGVESNEQFF. The CDR3 DNA follows: TGTGCCAGCAGCCTCGGGGGAGTTGAGAGCAATGAGCAGTTCTTC.

This chain connects TRBV23-1 to TRBJ2-5; the D gene is possibly TRBD1 (6 bases). TRBV23-1 is noted as an ORF with a role that remains uncertain. CDR3 length equals 12 residues. V shed 6 bases and J shed 2 bases, with 7 bases lying between them. CDR3 region: CASRDSQETQYF. The CDR3 nucleotides are TGCGCCAGCAGGGACAGTCAAGAGACCCAGTACTTC.

The chain is built from TRBV11-2 and TRBJ1-6; D ambiguous. The V and J ends lost 5 bases and 7 bases respectively, with 12 bases between them. Looked up from germline, CDR1 is SGHAT and CDR2 is FQNNGV. This CDR3 comprises 14 residues. The CDR3, as DNA: TGTGCCAGCAGCCCACGGGTTGGGAATTCACCCCTCCACTTT. Protein sequence: CASSPRVGNSPLHF.